The 25 T cell receptor beta chains presented below share a single source sample, sequenced in a study of T-cell reconstitution after alpha-beta-depleted transplantation in children. Preparation of the TCRbeta library involved a method that used unique molecular identifiers. TCRdb re-called the PCR reads through MiXCR, storing one row per CDR3 protein. The sample consists of a few hundred thousand distinct CDR3 sequences, under 8.5% of them appearing once. Sample: PBMCs, taken before TCRalphabeta/CD19-depleted stem cell transplant. Every receptor here comes from a boy under 10 years old with acute lymphoblastic leukemia, due to receive a stem cell transplant.

At least ten counts were recorded for this clonotype. The V and J genes are TRBV6-1 and TRBJ2-7, with 9 bases matching TRBD1. Germline CDR1 is MNHNS and CDR2 is SASEGT. The CDR3 loop spans 14 amino acids. V shed 5 bases, J shed 6 bases, and the junction held 8 bases outside the gene matches. CDR3: CASSQGQGNLEQYF. The CDR3 bases are TGTGCCAGCAGTCAGGGACAGGGTAATCTCGAGCAGTACTTC.

This clonotype has more than one count but fewer than ten. The rearrangement uses TRBV15 and TRBJ2-5; D is perhaps TRBD1 or TRBD2 (6 bases each). The CDR3 runs 15 residues. V lost 3 bases and J 4 bases, leaving 15 bases between the germline ends. CDR1 and CDR2 (germline): LNHNV, YYDKDF (reference sequence). The CDR3 DNA follows: TGTGCCACCAGCAGTTTGAATGAGGGGGGAGAGACCCAGTACTTC. It codes for CATSSLNEGGETQYF.

The chain combines TRBV6-1 with TRBJ2-7; TRBD1 matches at 8 bases. The V gene end was trimmed by 6 bases and the J gene end by 6 bases; junction bases not matched to a gene: 16. This CDR3 has 16 amino acids. CDR1 and CDR2 from the germline V gene are MNHNS and SASEGT. The CDR3 region has the DNA TGTGCCAGCAGAAGACAGGGGTCGTCAATGGTTCGCGAGCAGTACTTC. It codes for CASRRQGSSMVREQYF.

This clonotype was detected ten times or more. V usage is TRBV5-1 and J usage is TRBJ2-1; 7 nucleotides match TRBD1. The V gene end was trimmed by 3 bases and the J gene end by 7 bases; junction bases not matched to a gene: 7. CDR1 is SGHRS, CDR2 YFSETQ, per germline. The CDR3 consists of 14 residues. The CDR3 sequence is CASSSQGEFNEQFF. CDR3 DNA: TGCGCCAGCAGCTCGCAGGGGGAGTTTAATGAGCAGTTCTTC.

This clonotype has a handful of counts. V is TRBV3-1 and J is TRBJ2-7; 7 positions match TRBD1. CDR1 is LGHDT, CDR2 YNNKEL, per germline (reference sequence). With V trimmed by 1 base and J by 4 bases, 7 bases remained unmatched. The CDR3 length is 15 residues. CDR3 nucleotides: TGTGCCAGCAGCCAAGGCCTGACAGGGAAGTACGAGCAGTACTTC. This codes for CASSQGLTGKYEQYF.

This clonotype was seen only a few times. V and J are TRBV14 and TRBJ1-6, with unresolved D. Trimming took 1 base from V and 6 from J, leaving 1 base between them. The germline CDR1 and CDR2 sequences are SGHDN and FVKESK. CDR3 length: 12 residues. The CDR3 DNA is TGTGCCAGCAGCCAAGCTAATTCACCCCTCCACTTT. Protein: CASSQANSPLHF.

At least ten counts were recorded for this clonotype. The chain combines TRBV5-5 with TRBJ2-1, with D unresolved. The CDR3 has 15 amino acids. The germline CDR1 and CDR2 sequences are SGHKS and YYEKEE (reference sequence). The ends were cut back, 4 bases at V and 0 bases at J, with 11 bases in the middle. This CDR3 reads CASSLLRSSYNEQFF. DNA of the CDR3: TGTGCCAGCAGCCTCCTTAGAAGCTCCTACAATGAGCAGTTCTTC.

This clonotype was counted ten times or more. This chain connects TRBV12-3 or TRBV12-4 to TRBJ2-5; 9 nucleotides match TRBD2. With 10 bases clipped from V and 2 bases from J, the junction kept 2 bases outside the gene matches. There are 12 residues in the CDR3. Written as DNA, the CDR3 is TGTGCCACCGGACTAGCGCAAGAGACCCAGTACTTC. The encoded protein is CATGLAQETQYF.

This clonotype came up a few times. The rearrangement uses TRBV7-2 and TRBJ2-7, with D perhaps given as TRBD1 or TRBD2 (6 bases each). Germline CDR1 and CDR2: SGHTA and FQGNSA. V shed 5 bases and J shed 0 bases, with 11 bases lying between them. This CDR3 contains 14 residues. As DNA, the CDR3 is TGTGCCAGCAGCCAAAGGGGGGTCTCCTACGAGCAGTACTTC. Its translation is CASSQRGVSYEQYF.

This clonotype was detected only a few times. The chain recombines TRBV3-1 with TRBJ1-5; D ambiguous. Trimming took 1 base from V and 2 from J, leaving 9 bases between them. CDR3 length: 15 residues. Germline lookup yields CDR1 LGHDT and CDR2 YNNKEL (reference sequence). CDR3 in amino acids: CASSQVSGGNQPQHF. The CDR3 DNA is TGTGCCAGCAGCCAAGTTTCTGGGGGCAATCAGCCCCAGCATTTT. The full variable domain, rest sourced from reference TRBV3-1 and TRBJ1-5, is DTAVSQTPKYLVTQMGNDKSIKCEQNLGHDTMYWYKQDSKKFLKIMFSYNNKELIINETVPNRFSPKSPDKAHLNLHINSLELGDSAVYFCASSQVSGGNQPQHFGDGTRLSIL.

This clonotype was recorded many times. The genes are TRBV20-1 and TRBJ2-2, with D possibly being TRBD1 (6 bases). The V end lost 0 bases, the J end lost 4 bases, and 12 bases lay between the germline ends. CDR1 DFQATT and CDR2 SNEGSKA come from the germline V gene (reference sequence). The CDR3 has 15 amino acids. Here the CDR3 reads CSARDRGDITGELFF. CDR3 in DNA: TGCAGTGCTAGAGATCGTGGGGACATCACCGGGGAGCTGTTTTTT.

The V call is TRBV18, the J call TRBJ2-5; D is undetermined. The CDR3 contains 16 residues. Germline assignment: CDR1 KGHSH and CDR2 LQKENI. V was cut by 6 bases and J by 4 bases, with 21 bases left in between. CDR3 residues: CASSPSRRRYGETQYF. The CDR3 nucleotides read TGTGCCAGCTCCCCTTCCCGCAGGCGGTATGGAGAGACCCAGTACTTC. Variable domain in full (rest from reference TRBV18 and TRBJ2-5): NAGVMQNPRHLVRRRGQEARLRCSPMKGHSHVYWYRQLPEEGLKFMVYLQKENIIDESGMPKERFSAEFPKEGPSILRIQQVVRGDSAAYFCASSPSRRRYGETQYFGPGTRLLVL.

This clonotype has only a few counts. The rearrangement uses TRBV4-3 and TRBJ1-4; the D is unclear. The germline CDR1 and CDR2 sequences are LGHNA and YSLEER. This CDR3 has 15 residues. With 0 bases removed from V and 8 bases from J, the gap between germline ends came to 13 bases. CDR3 nucleotide sequence: TGCGCCAGCAGCCAAGATCGGTGGGGAGAGGAAAAACTGTTTTTT. Its translation is CASSQDRWGEEKLFF.

This clonotype was observed many times. The gene calls are TRBV7-2 and TRBJ2-7, with TRBD1 matching over 8 bases. Germline CDR1 reads SGHTA; CDR2 reads FQGNSA. Unmatched junction bases numbered 9, after V lost 5 bases and J lost 3 bases. CDR3 length equals 15 residues. Here the CDR3 reads CASSQSGTGFYEQYF. For the CDR3, the DNA is TGTGCCAGCAGCCAGTCCGGGACAGGATTCTACGAGCAGTACTTC. Based on the CDR3 plus reference TRBV7-2 and TRBJ2-7, the full variable domain is GAGVSQSPSNKVTEKGKDVELRCDPISGHTALYWYRQSLGQGLEFLIYFQGNSAPDKSGLPSDRFSAERTGGSVSTLTIQRTQQEDSAVYLCASSQSGTGFYEQYFGPGTRLTVT.

This clonotype was observed a few times. This rearrangement joins TRBV12-3 or TRBV12-4 to TRBJ2-7, with D hard to call. The length of the CDR3 is 14 residues. The germline V and J ends were trimmed by 8 bases and 0 bases, with 14 bases remaining between them. The CDR3 here is CASLPQLSSYEQYF. For the CDR3, the DNA is TGTGCCAGCCTACCTCAATTGAGCTCCTACGAGCAGTACTTC.

V and J are TRBV6-5 and TRBJ2-4; 7 bases are a match to TRBD2. The CDR3 is made up of 15 amino acids. V lost 4 bases and J lost 1; bases outside the gene matches: 4. The germline CDR1 and CDR2 sequences are MNHEY and SVGAGI. The CDR3, as DNA: TGTGCCAGCAGTTCCTATAGCGGGGCCAAAAACATTCAGTACTTC. The encoded protein is CASSSYSGAKNIQYF.

This chain links TRBV9 with TRBJ2-1; the match to TRBD1 covers 10 bases. V shed 2 bases, J shed 6 bases, and the junction held 8 bases outside the gene matches. This CDR3 spans 16 amino acids. Germline V gives CDR1 SGDLS, CDR2 YYNGEE. The CDR3 nucleotides read TGTGCCAGCAGCGTTTACGGGACAGGGGTCGTCAATGAGCAGTTCTTC. It codes for CASSVYGTGVVNEQFF.

This clonotype was seen ten or more times. This rearrangement joins TRBV7-9 to TRBJ2-2, with unresolved D. V gave up 0 bases and J gave up 4 bases, with 6 bases separating them. The CDR3 extends over 14 amino acids. Germline V gives CDR1 SEHNR, CDR2 FQNEAQ (reference sequence). The chain's CDR3 is CASSLAGVTGELFF. The CDR3 bases are TGTGCCAGCAGCTTAGCGGGTGTCACCGGGGAGCTGTTTTTT.

This clonotype was detected many times. The V call is TRBV6-2 or TRBV6-3, the J call TRBJ2-1, with TRBD1 matching over 8 bases. Losses at the gene ends were 4 bases for V and 3 bases for J; bases not matched to a gene: 2. The V gene's germline CDR1 is MNHEY and CDR2 SVGEGT. The CDR3 runs 14 residues. This CDR3 is CASSSQGGYNEQFF. The CDR3 nucleotides read TGTGCCAGCAGTTCACAGGGGGGCTACAATGAGCAGTTCTTC.

The chain links TRBV5-5 to TRBJ2-1; the D gene is possibly TRBD2 (5 bases). Trimming took off 4 bases at V and 4 bases at J, with 12 bases between the two ends. The germline V gene has CDR1 SGHKS and CDR2 YYEKEE (reference sequence). The CDR3 extends over 14 amino acids. The CDR3 DNA is TGTGCCAGCAGCCCCACCCCGGGGTACAATGAGCAGTTCTTC. The encoded protein is CASSPTPGYNEQFF.

This clonotype was recorded at least ten times. The chain links TRBV7-6 to TRBJ2-5; 9 bases fit TRBD2. The V gene's germline CDR1 is SGHVS and CDR2 FNYEAQ. There are 16 residues in the CDR3. V was pared by 2 bases and J by 9 bases, with 13 bases of the junction left unmatched. The CDR3 DNA follows: TGTGCCAGCAGCTTATCTAGCGGGGAGTCCTTTTTGTCCCAGTACTTC. This codes for CASSLSSGESFLSQYF.

This clonotype has ten or more counts. The V and J genes are TRBV5-5 and TRBJ2-6, with TRBD2 as a possible D gene (5 bases). The CDR3 length is 17 residues. Trimming stripped 4 bases from V and 1 base from J, with 15 bases between. CDR1 is SGHKS and CDR2 is YYEKEE in the germline V gene (reference sequence). The DNA of the CDR3 is TGTGCCAGCAGCCGAGTCCTAGCAGATTCTGGGGCCAACGTCCTGACTTTC. It specifies CASSRVLADSGANVLTF.

This clonotype was observed at least ten times. The chain employs TRBV2 and TRBJ2-7, with 7 bases matching TRBD1. CDR1 SNHLY and CDR2 FYNNEI come from the germline V gene. J was trimmed by 3 bases and V by 9 bases; bases with no gene match: 8. CDR3 length equals 13 residues. The CDR3 here is CARQDRKSYEQYF. The DNA for the CDR3 is TGTGCCAGGCAGGACAGGAAGAGCTACGAGCAGTACTTC.

This clonotype was observed many times. The genes are TRBV6-2 or TRBV6-3 and TRBJ2-1; D gene ambiguous. This CDR3 is built from 12 residues. Trimming shortened V by 0 bases and J by 9 bases, and 6 bases separated the two germline ends. From germline, CDR1 is MNHEY and CDR2 SVGEGT. In DNA form, the CDR3 reads TGTGCCAGCAGTTACTCATATACTGAGCAGTTCTTC. Its translation is CASSYSYTEQFF.

This clonotype was seen repeatedly, ten times or more. The chain combines TRBV28 with TRBJ2-5, with a weak D call TRBD1 (5 bases). CDR1 is MDHEN, CDR2 SYDVKM, per germline. This CDR3 comprises 14 residues. Trimming pared 7 bases from V and 1 base from J, leaving 13 bases between. The CDR3 spells CASNAGRFQETQYF. CDR3 nucleotides: TGTGCCAGCAATGCAGGGCGATTCCAAGAGACCCAGTACTTC. Full variable domain (rest looked up from reference TRBV28 and TRBJ2-5): DVKVTQSSRYLVKRTGEKVFLECVQDMDHENMFWYRQDPGLGLRLIYFSYDVKMKEKGDIPEGYSVSREKKERFSLILESASTNQTSMYLCASNAGRFQETQYFGPGTRLLVL.